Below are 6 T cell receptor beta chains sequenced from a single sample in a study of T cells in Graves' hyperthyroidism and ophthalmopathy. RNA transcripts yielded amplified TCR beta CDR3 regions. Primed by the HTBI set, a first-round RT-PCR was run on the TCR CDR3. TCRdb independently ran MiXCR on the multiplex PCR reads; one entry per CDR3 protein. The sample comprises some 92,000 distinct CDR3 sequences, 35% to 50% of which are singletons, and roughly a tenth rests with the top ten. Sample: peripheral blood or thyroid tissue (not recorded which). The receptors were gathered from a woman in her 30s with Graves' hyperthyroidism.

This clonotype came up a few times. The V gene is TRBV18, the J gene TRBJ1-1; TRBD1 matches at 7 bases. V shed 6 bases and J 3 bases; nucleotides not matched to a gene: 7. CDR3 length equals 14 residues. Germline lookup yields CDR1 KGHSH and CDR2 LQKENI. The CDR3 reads CASSETGSDTEAFF. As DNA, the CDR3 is TGTGCCAGCTCCGAGACAGGGAGCGACACTGAAGCTTTCTTT.

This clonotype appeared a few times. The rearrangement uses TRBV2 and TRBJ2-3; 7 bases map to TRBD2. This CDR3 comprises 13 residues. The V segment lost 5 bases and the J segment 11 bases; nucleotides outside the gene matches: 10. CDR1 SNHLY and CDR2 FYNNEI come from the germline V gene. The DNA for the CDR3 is TGTGCCAGCAGTTACTCGGGGGGACTCAGGCAGTATTTT. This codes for CASSYSGGLRQYF.

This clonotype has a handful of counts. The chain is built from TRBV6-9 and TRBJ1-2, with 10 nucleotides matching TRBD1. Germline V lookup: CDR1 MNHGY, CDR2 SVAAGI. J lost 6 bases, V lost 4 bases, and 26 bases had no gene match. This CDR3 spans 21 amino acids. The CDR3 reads CASSLFEWVPGTGVQENGYTF. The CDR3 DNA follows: TGTGCCAGCAGTTTATTCGAATGGGTACCAGGGACAGGGGTTCAGGAAAATGGCTACACCTTC.

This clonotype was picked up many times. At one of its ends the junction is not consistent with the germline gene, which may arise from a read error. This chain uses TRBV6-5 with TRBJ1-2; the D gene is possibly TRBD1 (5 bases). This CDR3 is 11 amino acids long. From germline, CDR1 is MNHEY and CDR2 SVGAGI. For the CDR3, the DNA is TGTGCCAGCAGAACCGGGACCCGAAGCTCCTTC. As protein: CASRTGTRSSF.

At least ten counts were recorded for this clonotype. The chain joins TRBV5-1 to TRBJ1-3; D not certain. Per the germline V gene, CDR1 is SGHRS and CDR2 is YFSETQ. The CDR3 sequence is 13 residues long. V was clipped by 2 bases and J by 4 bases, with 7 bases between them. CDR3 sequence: CASSFDYGNTIYF. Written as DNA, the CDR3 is TGCGCCAGCAGCTTCGATTACGGAAACACCATATATTTT.

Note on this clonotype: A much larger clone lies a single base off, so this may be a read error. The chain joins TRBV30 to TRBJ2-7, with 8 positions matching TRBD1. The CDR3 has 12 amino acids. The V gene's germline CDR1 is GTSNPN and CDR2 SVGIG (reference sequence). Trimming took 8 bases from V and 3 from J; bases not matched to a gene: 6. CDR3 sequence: CAARDRSYEQYF. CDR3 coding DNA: TGTGCCGCCCGGGACAGGAGCTACGAGCAGTACTTC. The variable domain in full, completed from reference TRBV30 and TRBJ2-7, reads SQTIHQWPATLVQPVGSPLSLECTVEGTSNPNLYWYRQAAGRGLQLLFYSVGIGQISSEVPQNLSASRPQDRQFILSSKKLLLSDSGFYLCAARDRSYEQYFGPGTRLTVT.